These 22 T cell receptor beta chains share one sample of origin, sequenced in a study of radiotherapy plus CTLA-4 blockade in lung cancer. Here immunoSEQ multiplex PCR was the method, and the copy in TCRdb shows in-frame clones only, minus some. Of 71,000 or so clones listed, about 88% are singletons. The starting material was peripheral blood, obtained from a patient treated with radiotherapy plus ipilimumab. All receptors come from a human donor with non-small cell lung cancer who had stable disease on radiotherapy plus ipilimumab.

The table lists this clone with a count of one. The CDR3: CASSPQLGNYGYTF. The CDR3, as DNA: TGTGCCAGCAGCCCCCAATTGGGTAACTATGGCTACACCTTC. This rearrangement joins TRBV9 to TRBJ1-2; D remains unclear. The germline CDR1 and CDR2 sequences are SGDLS and YYNGEE. V lost 4 bases to trimming and J lost 1 base, with 11 bases between them. The CDR3 consists of 14 residues.

The gene calls are TRBV2 and TRBJ2-5; D possibly matches TRBD1 or TRBD2 (6 bases each). This CDR3 comprises 16 residues. Trimming left V 6 bases short and J 0 bases short, with 17 bases between. Looked up from germline, CDR1 is SNHLY and CDR2 is FYNNEI. The CDR3 bases are TGTGCCAGCAGCAAGAGGAGGGGGGTAAACCAAGAGACCCAGTACTTC. This encodes CASSKRRGVNQETQYF.

V usage is TRBV7-6 and J usage is TRBJ1-6; the D is unclear. The CDR3 totals 14 residues. Germline V gives CDR1 SGHVS, CDR2 FNYEAQ. Between the trimmed V and J ends, which lost 6 bases and 7 bases, there was a span of 13 bases. CDR3 in amino acids: CASSPPPLNSPLHF. For the CDR3, the DNA is TGTGCCAGCAGTCCCCCCCCCTTAAATTCACCCCTCCACTTT. The full variable domain, its missing parts supplied by reference TRBV7-6 and TRBJ1-6, is GAGVSQSPRYKVTKRGQDVALRCDPISGHVSLYWYRQALGQGPEFLTYFNYEAQQDKSGLPNDRFSAERPEGSISTLTIQRTEQRDSAMYRCASSPPPLNSPLHFGNGTRLTVT.

V is TRBV28 and J is TRBJ2-1; 11 positions agree with TRBD2. CDR1 is MDHEN, CDR2 SYDVKM, per germline. With 1 base clipped from V and 9 bases from J, the junction kept 8 bases outside the gene matches. The CDR3 extends over 16 amino acids. The CDR3 loop reads CASSLSTSGGGFEQFF. The CDR3 nucleotides read TGTGCCAGCAGTTTATCCACTAGCGGGGGAGGTTTTGAGCAGTTCTTC.

The gene calls are TRBV6-1 and TRBJ1-1, with 9 bases matching TRBD1. Trimming at V came to 7 bases and at J to 4 bases, leaving 7 bases not matched to a gene. Germline V gene lookup returns CDR1 MNHNS and CDR2 SASEGT. This CDR3 spans 14 amino acids. CDR3 sequence: CASTSQGAGTEAFF. In DNA, the CDR3 is TGTGCCAGCACTTCACAGGGGGCAGGCACTGAAGCTTTCTTT.

V usage is TRBV7-3 and J usage is TRBJ2-7, with TRBD2 identical over 11 bases. With V trimmed by 1 base and J by 6 bases, 8 bases remained unmatched. Germline CDR1 SGHTA, CDR2 FQGTGA. The CDR3 contains 16 residues. In DNA, the CDR3 is TGTGCCAGCAGCTTAAGTAGCGGGGGGGCCTCAAGCGAGCAGTACTTC. This translates into CASSLSSGGASSEQYF.

The genes are TRBV29-1 and TRBJ2-7; 8 nucleotides agree with TRBD1. CDR1 SQVTM and CDR2 ANQGSEA come from the germline V gene. V was clipped by 0 bases and J by 2 bases; unmatched bases: 9. The CDR3 runs 16 residues. The CDR3 spells CSVEDPGGQVAYEQYF. The DNA for the CDR3 is TGCAGCGTTGAAGATCCAGGGGGACAGGTTGCCTACGAGCAGTACTTC.

This chain joins TRBV7-2 and TRBJ2-7; no firm D call. The CDR3 consists of 12 residues. CDR1 and CDR2 from the germline V gene are SGHTA and FQGNSA. Trimming left V 5 bases short and J 2 bases short, with 7 bases between. For the CDR3, the DNA is TGTGCCAGCAGCCCGGGTCCCTACGAGCAGTACTTC. Amino acids: CASSPGPYEQYF.

The chain has TRBV29-1 and TRBJ1-4, with D tentatively TRBD1 (6 bases). Per the germline V gene, CDR1 is SQVTM and CDR2 is ANQGSEA. V lost 4 bases and J 3 bases, leaving 12 bases between the germline ends. This CDR3 has 14 residues. Here the CDR3 reads CSVGGQYANEKLFF. In nucleotides, the CDR3 is TGCAGCGTTGGCGGACAGTACGCTAATGAAAAACTGTTTTTT.

This chain uses TRBV10-2 with TRBJ1-2; 11 bases match TRBD1. V shed 7 bases, J shed 1 base, and the junction held 11 bases outside the gene matches. Germline CDR1 reads WSHSY; CDR2 reads SAAADI. The CDR3 is 17 residues long. Here the CDR3 DNA reads TGCGCCAGCACCGACCCGGGACAGGGGGAAATTAACTATGGCTACACCTTC. Its protein is CASTDPGQGEINYGYTF.

V usage is TRBV4-1 and J usage is TRBJ1-6; D remains unclear. The germline V gene encodes CDR1 MGHRA and CDR2 YSYEKL. The V end lost 6 bases, the J end lost 7 bases, and 13 bases lay between the germline ends. This CDR3 spans 14 amino acids. The CDR3 region is CASSPGSSNSPLHF. The CDR3 DNA sequence: TGCGCCAGCAGTCCGGGATCTTCAAATTCACCCCTCCACTTT.

V and J are TRBV28 and TRBJ1-2, with D possibly being TRBD1 (6 bases). The V gene lost 6 bases and the J gene lost 4 bases, with 15 bases spanning the gap. The CDR3 runs 14 residues. CDR1 is MDHEN, CDR2 SYDVKM, per germline. DNA for the CDR3: TGTGCCAGCAGCTTAGCGGGGACAATCTATGGCTACACCTTC. Translating gives CASSLAGTIYGYTF.

The chain joins TRBV28 to TRBJ1-1; D unclear. Germline CDR1 and CDR2: MDHEN and SYDVKM. V lost 3 bases to trimming and J lost 3 bases, with 11 bases between them. This CDR3 is built from 14 residues. The CDR3 nucleotides read TGTGCCAGCAGTTTGGTAAGGCGCGACACTGAAGCTTTCTTT. Translating it yields CASSLVRRDTEAFF. Full variable domain (outside the CDR3, taken from reference TRBV28 and TRBJ1-1): DVKVTQSSRYLVKRTGEKVFLECVQDMDHENMFWYRQDPGLGLRLIYFSYDVKMKEKGDIPEGYSVSREKKERFSLILESASTNQTSMYLCASSLVRRDTEAFFGQGTRLTVV.

The rearrangement links TRBV4-2 to TRBJ2-1; D gene ambiguous. Per germline, CDR1 LGHNA and CDR2 YNFKEQ. The CDR3 extends over 14 amino acids. V was shortened by 0 bases and J by 5 bases, with 8 bases between the two germline ends. DNA of the CDR3: TGTGCCAGCAGCCAAGATCGGACCGACAATGAGCAGTTCTTC. Residues: CASSQDRTDNEQFF.

The gene calls are TRBV7-9 and TRBJ1-6; D may be TRBD1 (6 bases). The V and J ends lost 4 bases and 5 bases respectively, with 9 bases between them. Germline V gene data show CDR1 as SEHNR and CDR2 as FQNEAQ (reference sequence). The CDR3 has 14 residues. The CDR3 here is CASSSTGDNSPLHF. The CDR3 nucleotides are TGTGCCAGCAGCTCGACAGGAGATAATTCACCCCTCCACTTT.

The J gene is TRBJ1-1, the V gene TRBV6-5; D may be TRBD1 (6 bases). V was pared by 6 bases and J by 0 bases, with 14 bases between. The CDR3 spans 15 residues. Germline-derived CDR1 and CDR2 are MNHEY and SVGAGI. The CDR3 reads CASREQGRMNTEAFF. CDR3 in DNA: TGTGCCAGCAGGGAACAGGGAAGGATGAACACTGAAGCTTTCTTT.

This rearrangement joins TRBV2 to TRBJ2-1, with TRBD2 matching 16 bases. V shed 6 bases and J 5 bases; nucleotides not matched to a gene: 13. CDR1 and CDR2 from the germline V gene are SNHLY and FYNNEI. CDR3 length: 19 amino acids. This CDR3 reads CASREGLAGGPHLHNEQFF. The CDR3 bases are TGTGCCAGCAGGGAGGGACTAGCGGGGGGGCCCCACCTACACAATGAGCAGTTCTTC. Filled out from reference TRBV2 and TRBJ2-1, the complete variable domain reads EPEVTQTPSHQVTQMGQEVILRCVPISNHLYFYWYRQILGQKVEFLVSFYNNEISEKSEIFDDQFSVERPDGSNFTLKIRSTKLEDSAMYFCASREGLAGGPHLHNEQFFGPGTRLTVL.

This clone occurred once. This chain uses TRBV6-1 with TRBJ1-2; D uncertain. V was shortened by 0 bases and J by 5 bases, with 16 bases between the two germline ends. Germline CDR1 MNHNS, CDR2 SASEGT. The CDR3 extends over 16 amino acids. The CDR3 sequence: CASSEAWTGRLYGYTF. The CDR3 DNA reads as TGTGCCAGCAGTGAAGCCTGGACCGGGAGACTATATGGCTACACCTTC.

The V call is TRBV18, the J call TRBJ2-3; perhaps D is TRBD1 or TRBD2 (5 bases each). V lost 3 bases and J 3 bases, leaving 10 bases between the germline ends. CDR3 length: 14 amino acids. Germline CDR1 reads KGHSH; CDR2 reads LQKENI. CDR3 amino acids: CASSPGRNTDTQYF. CDR3 sequence (DNA): TGTGCCAGCTCACCGGGACGTAATACAGATACGCAGTATTTT.

The rearrangement joins TRBV5-1 to TRBJ2-3; 8 nucleotides match TRBD2. Trimming at V came to 1 base and at J to 0 bases, leaving 4 bases not matched to a gene. Germline values: CDR1 SGHRS, CDR2 YFSETQ. The CDR3 is 16 residues long. CDR3 DNA: TGCGCCAGCAGCTTGTCCAGCGGGGGAAGCACAGATACGCAGTATTTT. Amino acids: CASSLSSGGSTDTQYF. Based on the CDR3 plus reference TRBV5-1 and TRBJ2-3, the full variable domain is KAGVTQTPRYLIKTRGQQVTLSCSPISGHRSVSWYQQTPGQGLQFLFEYFSETQRNKGNFPGRFSGRQFSNSRSEMNVSTLELGDSALYLCASSLSSGGSTDTQYFGPGTRLTVL.

The chain is built from TRBV2 and TRBJ1-5; TRBD1 might be the D (5 bases). The germline gives CDR1 SNHLY, CDR2 FYNNEI. V shed 2 bases and J shed 7 bases, with 9 bases lying between them. There are 13 residues in the CDR3. This chain's CDR3 is CASSEIRDQPQHF. CDR3 sequence (DNA): TGTGCCAGCAGTGAAATAAGGGACCAGCCCCAGCATTTT.

The chain is built from TRBV2 and TRBJ2-7; 9 bases are shared with TRBD1. Germline CDR1 is SNHLY and CDR2 is FYNNEI. The CDR3 has 16 residues. With V trimmed by 4 bases and J by 4 bases, 11 bases remained unmatched. The CDR3 DNA is TGTGCCAGCAGTGTTTCCGGGACAGGGTTTACTTACGAGCAGTACTTC. Its translation is CASSVSGTGFTYEQYF.